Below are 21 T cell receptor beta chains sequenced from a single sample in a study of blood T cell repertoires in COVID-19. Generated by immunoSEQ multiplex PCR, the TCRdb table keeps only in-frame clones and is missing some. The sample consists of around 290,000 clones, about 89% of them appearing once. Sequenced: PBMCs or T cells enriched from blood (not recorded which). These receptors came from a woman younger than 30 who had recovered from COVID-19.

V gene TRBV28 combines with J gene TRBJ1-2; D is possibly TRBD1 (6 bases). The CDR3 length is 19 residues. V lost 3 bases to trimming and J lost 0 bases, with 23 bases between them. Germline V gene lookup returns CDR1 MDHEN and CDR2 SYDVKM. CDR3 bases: TGTGCCAGCAGTTTGTTCGGCCAGGGGTCTGGATCCGCTAACTATGGCTACACCTTC. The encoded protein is CASSLFGQGSGSANYGYTF.

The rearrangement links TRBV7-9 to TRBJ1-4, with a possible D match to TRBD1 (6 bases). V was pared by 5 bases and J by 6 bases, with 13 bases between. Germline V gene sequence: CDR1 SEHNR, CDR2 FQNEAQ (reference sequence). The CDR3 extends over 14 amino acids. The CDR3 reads CASSRLNRDEKLFF. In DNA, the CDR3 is TGTGCCAGCAGCCGATTGAACAGGGATGAAAAACTGTTTTTT.

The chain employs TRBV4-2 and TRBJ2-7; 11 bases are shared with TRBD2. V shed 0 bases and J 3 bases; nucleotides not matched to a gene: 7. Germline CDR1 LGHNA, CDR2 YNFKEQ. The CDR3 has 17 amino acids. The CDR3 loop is CASSQDGLAGGIYEQYF. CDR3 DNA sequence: TGTGCCAGCAGCCAAGATGGGCTAGCGGGAGGCATCTACGAGCAGTACTTC.

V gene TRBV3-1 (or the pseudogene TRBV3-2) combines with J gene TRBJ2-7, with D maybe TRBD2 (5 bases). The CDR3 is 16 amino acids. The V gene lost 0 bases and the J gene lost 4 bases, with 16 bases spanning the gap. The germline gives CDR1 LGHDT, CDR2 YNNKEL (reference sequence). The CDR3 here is CASSQDSRAVVYEQYF. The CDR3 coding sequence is TGTGCCAGCAGCCAAGATAGTCGAGCGGTCGTTTACGAGCAGTACTTC.

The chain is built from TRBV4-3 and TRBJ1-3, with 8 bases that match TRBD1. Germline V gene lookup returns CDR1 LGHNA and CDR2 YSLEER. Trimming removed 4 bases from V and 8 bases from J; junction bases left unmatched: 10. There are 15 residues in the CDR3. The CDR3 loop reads CASSPGTGTIDTIYF. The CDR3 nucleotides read TGCGCCAGCAGCCCAGGGACAGGAACTATAGACACCATATATTTT.

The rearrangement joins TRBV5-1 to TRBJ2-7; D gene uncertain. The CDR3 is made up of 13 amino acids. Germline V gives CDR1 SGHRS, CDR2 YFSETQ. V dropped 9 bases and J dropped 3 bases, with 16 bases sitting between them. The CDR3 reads CATAQDLNYEQYF. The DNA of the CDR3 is TGCGCCACCGCCCAAGATCTAAACTACGAGCAGTACTTC.

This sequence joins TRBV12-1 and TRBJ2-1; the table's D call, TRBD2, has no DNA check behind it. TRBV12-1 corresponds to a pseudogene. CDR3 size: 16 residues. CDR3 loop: CASSQTRLSSYNEQFF. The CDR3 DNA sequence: TGTGCCAGCAGCCAAACCCGGTTGAGCTCCTACAATGAGCAGTTCTTC.

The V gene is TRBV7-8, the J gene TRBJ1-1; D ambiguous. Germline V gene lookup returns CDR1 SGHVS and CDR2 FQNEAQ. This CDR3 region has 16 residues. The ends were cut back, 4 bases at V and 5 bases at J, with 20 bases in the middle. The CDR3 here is CASSSLRTVLRTEAFF. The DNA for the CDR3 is TGTGCCAGCAGCTCCCTCCGCACAGTCCTTCGGACTGAAGCTTTCTTT.

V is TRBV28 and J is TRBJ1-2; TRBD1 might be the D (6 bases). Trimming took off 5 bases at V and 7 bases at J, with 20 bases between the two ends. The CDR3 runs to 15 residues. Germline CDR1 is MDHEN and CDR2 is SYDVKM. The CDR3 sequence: CASSLTHREGRGYTF. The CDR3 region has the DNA TGTGCCAGCAGTCTGACCCACAGGGAAGGTCGTGGCTACACCTTC.

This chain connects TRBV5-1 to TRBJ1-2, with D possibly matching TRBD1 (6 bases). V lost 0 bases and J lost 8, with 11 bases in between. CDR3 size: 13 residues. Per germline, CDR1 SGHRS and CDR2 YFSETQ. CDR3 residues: CASSLGQEDGYTF. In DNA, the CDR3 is TGCGCCAGCAGCTTGGGACAGGAAGACGGCTACACCTTC.

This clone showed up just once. CDR3 nucleotides: TGTGCCAGCAGCACATCGGGGGGGAACACTGAAGCTTTCTTT. It codes for CASSTSGGNTEAFF. J is TRBJ1-1 and V is TRBV5-4; TRBD1 might be the D (5 bases). V lost 4 bases, J lost 1 base, and 11 bases lay in between. The V gene's germline CDR1 is SGHNT and CDR2 YYREEE (reference sequence). The CDR3 runs 14 residues. Supplemented by reference TRBV5-4 and TRBJ1-1, the full variable domain reads ETGVTQSPTHLIKTRGQQVTLRCSSQSGHNTVSWYQQALGQGPQFIFQYYREEENGRGNFPPRFSGLQFPNYSSELNVNALELDDSALYLCASSTSGGNTEAFFGQGTRLTVV.

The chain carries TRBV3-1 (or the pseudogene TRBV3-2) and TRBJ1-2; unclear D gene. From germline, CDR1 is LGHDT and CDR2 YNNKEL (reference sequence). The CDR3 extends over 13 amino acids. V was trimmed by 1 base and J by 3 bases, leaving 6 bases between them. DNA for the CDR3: TGTGCCAGCAGCCAAGGGAGCTACTATGGCTACACCTTC. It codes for CASSQGSYYGYTF.

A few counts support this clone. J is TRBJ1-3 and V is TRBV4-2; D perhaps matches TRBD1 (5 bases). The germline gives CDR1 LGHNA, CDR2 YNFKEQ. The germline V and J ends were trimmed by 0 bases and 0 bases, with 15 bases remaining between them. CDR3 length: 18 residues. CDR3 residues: CASSQDRRGAISGNTIYF. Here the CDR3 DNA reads TGTGCCAGCAGCCAAGATCGGAGGGGTGCGATCTCTGGAAACACCATATATTTT.

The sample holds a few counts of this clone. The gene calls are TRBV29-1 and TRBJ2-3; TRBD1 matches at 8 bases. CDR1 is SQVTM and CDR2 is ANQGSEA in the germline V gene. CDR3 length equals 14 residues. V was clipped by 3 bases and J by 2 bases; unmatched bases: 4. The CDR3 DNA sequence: TGCAGCGTTGAGCAGGGGGCTGTCACAGATACGCAGTATTTT. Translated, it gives CSVEQGAVTDTQYF.

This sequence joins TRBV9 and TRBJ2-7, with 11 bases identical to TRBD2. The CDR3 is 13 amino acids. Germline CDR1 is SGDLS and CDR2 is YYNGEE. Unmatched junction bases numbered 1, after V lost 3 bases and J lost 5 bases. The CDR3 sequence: CASSATSGDEQYF. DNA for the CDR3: TGTGCCAGCAGCGCGACTAGCGGGGACGAGCAGTACTTC.

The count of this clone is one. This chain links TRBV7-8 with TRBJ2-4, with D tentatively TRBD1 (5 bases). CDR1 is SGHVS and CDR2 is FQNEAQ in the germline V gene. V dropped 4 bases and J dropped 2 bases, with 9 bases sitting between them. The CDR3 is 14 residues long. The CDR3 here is CASSSRQSKNIQYF. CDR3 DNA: TGTGCCAGCAGCTCCCGACAGTCCAAAAACATTCAGTACTTC.

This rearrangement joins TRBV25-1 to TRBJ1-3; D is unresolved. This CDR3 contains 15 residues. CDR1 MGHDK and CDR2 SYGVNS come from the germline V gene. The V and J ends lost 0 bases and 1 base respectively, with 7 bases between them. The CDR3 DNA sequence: TGTGCCAGCAGTGAATATTCAGGTTCTGGAAACACCATATATTTT. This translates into CASSEYSGSGNTIYF. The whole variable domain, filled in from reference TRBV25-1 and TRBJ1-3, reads EADIYQTPRYLVIGTGKKITLECSQTMGHDKMYWYQQDPGMELHLIHYSYGVNSTEKGDLSSESTVSRIRTEHFPLTLESARPSHTSQYLCASSEYSGSGNTIYFGEGSWLTVV.

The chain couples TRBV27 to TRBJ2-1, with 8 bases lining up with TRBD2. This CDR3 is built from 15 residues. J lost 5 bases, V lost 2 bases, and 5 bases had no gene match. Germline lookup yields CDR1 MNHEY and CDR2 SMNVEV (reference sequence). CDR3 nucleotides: TGTGCCAGCAGTTTAATCGGGGGGGGCAACAATGAGCAGTTCTTC. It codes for CASSLIGGGNNEQFF.

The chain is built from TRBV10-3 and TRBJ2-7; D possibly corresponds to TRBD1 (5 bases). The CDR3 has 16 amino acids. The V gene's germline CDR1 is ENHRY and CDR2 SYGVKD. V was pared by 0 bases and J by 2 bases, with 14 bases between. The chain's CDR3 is CAISESPGNEAYEQYF. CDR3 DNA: TGTGCCATCAGTGAGTCTCCAGGGAATGAAGCCTACGAGCAGTACTTC.

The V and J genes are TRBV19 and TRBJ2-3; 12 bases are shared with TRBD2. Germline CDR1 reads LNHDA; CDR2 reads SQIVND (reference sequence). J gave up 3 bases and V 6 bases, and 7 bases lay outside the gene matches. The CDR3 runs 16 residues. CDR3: CASSGLAGRMTDTQYF. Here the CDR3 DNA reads TGTGCCAGTAGCGGACTAGCGGGAAGGATGACAGATACGCAGTATTTT.

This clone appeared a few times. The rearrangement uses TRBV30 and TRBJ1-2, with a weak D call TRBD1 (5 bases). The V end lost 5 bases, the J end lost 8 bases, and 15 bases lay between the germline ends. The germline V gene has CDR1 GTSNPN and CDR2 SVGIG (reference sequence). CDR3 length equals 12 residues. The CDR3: CAWGQGSDGYTF. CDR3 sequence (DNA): TGTGCCTGGGGGCAGGGAAGCGACGGCTACACCTTC.